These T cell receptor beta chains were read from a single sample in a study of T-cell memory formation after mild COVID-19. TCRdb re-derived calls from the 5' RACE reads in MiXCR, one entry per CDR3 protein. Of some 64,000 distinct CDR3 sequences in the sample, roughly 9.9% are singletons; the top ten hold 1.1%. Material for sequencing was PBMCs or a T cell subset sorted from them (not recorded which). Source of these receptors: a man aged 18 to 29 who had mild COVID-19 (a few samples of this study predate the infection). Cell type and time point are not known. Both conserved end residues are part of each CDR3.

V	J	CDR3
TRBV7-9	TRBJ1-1	CASSFGDTSTEAFF
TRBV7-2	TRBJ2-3	CASSIILAGGRGDTQYF
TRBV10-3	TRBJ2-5	CAINTGQGDMKTQYF
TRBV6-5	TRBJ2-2	CATEGHANTGELFF
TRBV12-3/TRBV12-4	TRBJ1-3	CASSPQSSSGNTIYF
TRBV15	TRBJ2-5	CATSRDYTQETQYF
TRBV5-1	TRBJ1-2	CASSQDYQAIYGYTF
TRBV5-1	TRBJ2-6	CASSLSSTVAGANVLTF
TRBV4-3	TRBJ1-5	CASSQDWNQPQHF
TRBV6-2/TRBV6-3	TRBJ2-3	CSSSYSFDRLRDTQYF
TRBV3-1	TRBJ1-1	CASSQGRAPNTEAFF
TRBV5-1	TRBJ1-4	CASSLGANDIEKLFF
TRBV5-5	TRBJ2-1	CASSMYRGTYNEQFF
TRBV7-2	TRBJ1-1	CASSFGSLNTEAFF
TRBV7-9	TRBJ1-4	CASSSRGPNEKLFF
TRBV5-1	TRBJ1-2	CASSLDGQSTLPTF
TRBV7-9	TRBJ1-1	CASRGRDTEAFF
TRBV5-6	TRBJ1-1	CASSSSMNTEAFF
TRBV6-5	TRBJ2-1	CASSKGTGGLYNEQFF
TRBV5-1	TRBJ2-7	CASSNGKRSSYEQYF
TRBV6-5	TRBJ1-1	CASSWRVNTEAFF
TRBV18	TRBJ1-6	CASSPNLIQGGDSPLHF
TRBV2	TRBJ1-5	CASTEQGKTSNQPQHF
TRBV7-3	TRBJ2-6	CASSPSHSGANVLTF
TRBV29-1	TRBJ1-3	CSVIPDIGNTIYF
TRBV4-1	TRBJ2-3	CASSGDGFREADTQYF
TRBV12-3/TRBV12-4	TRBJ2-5	CASSLSSSKTQYF
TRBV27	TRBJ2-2	CASSTRWGRRRGELFF
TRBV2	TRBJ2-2	CASSARYTGELFF
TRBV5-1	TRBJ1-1	CASSSRGNTEAFF
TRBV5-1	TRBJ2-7	CASSLGDTGNEQYF
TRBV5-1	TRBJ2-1	CASSFGQGLYNEQFF
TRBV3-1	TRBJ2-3	CASSQQAGSFTDTQYF
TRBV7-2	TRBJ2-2	CASSGTSLSGELFF
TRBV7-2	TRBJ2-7	CASSLSWGSYEQYF
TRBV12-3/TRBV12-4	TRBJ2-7	CASSRERNSYEQYF
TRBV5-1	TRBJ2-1	CASSLGDLHNEQFF
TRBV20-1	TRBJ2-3	CSAPLKTGTTQDTQYF
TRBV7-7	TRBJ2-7	CASSSTDRVQYF
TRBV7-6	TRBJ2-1	CASSKTQGFGEQFF
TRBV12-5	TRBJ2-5	CASGWTGGAGETQYF
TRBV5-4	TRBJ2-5	CASSFLGPLGETQYF
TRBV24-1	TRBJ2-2	CATSASGRSGELFF
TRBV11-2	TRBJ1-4	CASSLRIMGEKLFF
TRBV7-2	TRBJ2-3	CASSLRGPSGGARDTQYF
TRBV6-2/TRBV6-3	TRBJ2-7	CASSTAYEQYF
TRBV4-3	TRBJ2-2	CASSRRQVTNTGELFF
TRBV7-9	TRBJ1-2	CASSLGVAYGYTF
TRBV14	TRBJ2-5	CASSQGSLAVQETQYF
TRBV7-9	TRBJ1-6	CASRTGRGPLHF
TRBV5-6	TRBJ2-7	CASSLSGFEQYF